Detailed here is one T cell receptor beta chain. What it binds is not known. The source of the sample is a study of radiation and T cells in renal cell carcinoma. In the study overall: Nephrectomy followed 15 Gy stereotactic body radiation by 4 weeks.

As to time point: blood 2 weeks post-SBRT. The treatment here: 15 Gy SBRT to primary tumor, nephrectomy 4 weeks later. Blood was sampled at baseline, 2 weeks and 4 weeks after SBRT. Germline values: CDR1 SGHTA, CDR2 FQGNSA. J was trimmed by 4 bases and V by 3 bases; bases with no gene match: 5. CDR3 length: 14 residues. Only in-frame clones appear in the TCRdb table, and some are missing; sequencing was by immunoSEQ multiplex PCR. This repertoire shows fewer than 90,000 clones, approximately 83% found once; its top ten account for approximately 22%. The study's findings and limits: In blood, top tumor clones expanded by 2 weeks, shrinking by 4.

The TCR comes from a woman aged 50 to 60 with renal cell carcinoma. This rearrangement joins TRBV7-2 to TRBJ1-2; 7 bases are a match to TRBD1. The sample was blood, taken from a patient whose treatment included radiotherapy and nephrectomy. The CDR3 nucleotides are TGTGCCAGCAGCTTTGCGGACAGGCTCTATGGCTACACCTTC. Amino acids: CASSFADRLYGYTF.